The rows below give T cell receptor beta chains drawn from one sample of a study of blood T cell repertoires in COVID-19. The table came from immunoSEQ multiplex PCR; TCRdb's copy has only in-frame clones and leaves some out. The repertoire holds a few hundred thousand clones, about 90% seen once, with about 2.2% in the top ten. The sequencing input was peripheral blood. Receptors originate from a woman aged 25 to 39 who had recovered from COVID-19. Both conserved end residues are part of each CDR3. D genes are given only for firm matches. Part of the rows lack a size; the others show once, few, many or a class for expanded clones.

size,J,V,D,CDR3,DNA
-,TRBJ1-1,TRBV5-4,TRBD1,CASRRDSNTEAFF,TGTGCCAGCAGAAGGGACAGCAACACTGAAGCTTTCTTT
once,TRBJ2-7,TRBV6-5,TRBD2,CASSYGAGGGEQYF,TGTGCCAGCAGTTACGGAGCGGGAGGCGGGGAGCAGTACTTC
-,TRBJ1-1,TRBV30,-,CAWRRDTEAFF,TGTGCCTGGAGGCGTGACACTGAAGCTTTCTTT
-,TRBJ2-7,TRBV7-9,TRBD1,CASSSGQGGNEQYF,TGTGCCAGCAGCTCCGGACAGGGGGGAAACGAGCAGTACTTC
-,TRBJ2-1,TRBV12-3/TRBV12-4,-,CASNRPSYNEQFF,TGTGCCAGCAACAGGCCTTCCTACAATGAGCAGTTCTTC
-,TRBJ2-2,TRBV19,-,CASSIGRGTPGELFF,TGTGCCAGTAGTATAGGGCGCGGGACCCCCGGGGAGCTGTTTTTT
-,TRBJ1-5,TRBV19,-,CASSILPGGNQPQHF,TGTGCCAGTAGTATCCTTCCCGGGGGCAATCAGCCCCAGCATTTT
-,TRBJ2-2,TRBV28,TRBD2,CASSSPPGTSMNTGELFF,TGTGCCAGCAGTTCGCCCCCAGGGACTAGCATGAACACCGGGGAGCTGTTTTTT
few,TRBJ1-5,TRBV7-2,-,CASSLGGLQPQHF,TGTGCCAGCAGCTTAGGGGGACTTCAGCCCCAGCATTTT
-,TRBJ1-2,TRBV4-1,-,CASSPDQGSSYGYTF,TGCGCCAGCAGCCCCGATCAGGGTTCCTCCTATGGCTACACCTTC
-,TRBJ1-1,TRBV5-6,TRBD1,CASDPGGRNTEAFF,TGTGCCAGCGACCCAGGGGGCCGGAACACTGAAGCTTTCTTT
-,TRBJ2-1,TRBV19,TRBD2,CASSTKSSGSLKQFF,TGTGCCAGTAGTACGAAGTCTAGCGGGAGCCTTAAGCAGTTCTTC
-,TRBJ2-3,TRBV6-1,-,CASRQSVYTQYF,TGTGCCAGCAGACAGTCCGTTTATACGCAGTATTTT
once,TRBJ1-2,TRBV18,-,CASSPIDRGGNGYTF,TGTGCCAGCTCACCAATAGACCGGGGGGGTAACGGCTACACCTTC
-,TRBJ1-5,TRBV28,TRBD1,CASSSGQANQPQHF,TGTGCCAGCAGTTCGGGACAGGCGAATCAGCCCCAGCATTTT
-,TRBJ1-2,TRBV19,-,CASSAQVYGYTF,TGTGCCAGTAGTGCACAGGTTTATGGCTACACCTTC
-,TRBJ2-3,TRBV29-1,-,CSVEQGDTQYF,TGCAGCGTTGAGCAGGGAGATACGCAGTATTTT
-,TRBJ2-7,TRBV7-8,TRBD1,CASSYRQGSYEQYF,TGTGCCAGCAGCTATCGACAGGGGAGCTACGAGCAGTACTTC
-,TRBJ2-1,TRBV5-5,TRBD2,CASSLRRTWREASSYNEQFF,TGTGCCAGCAGCCTTCGGCGAACTTGGCGGGAGGCCTCGTCCTACAATGAGCAGTTCTTC
-,TRBJ1-5,TRBV28,TRBD1,CASSFRGTDQPQHF,TGTGCCAGCAGTTTCAGGGGGACTGATCAGCCCCAGCATTTT
-,TRBJ2-5,TRBV28,TRBD2,CASTFSSGEDETQYF,TGTGCCAGCACCTTCTCTAGCGGGGAGGACGAGACCCAGTACTTC
-,TRBJ2-7,TRBV28,TRBD1,CASSNKNRGQYF,TGTGCCAGCAGCAACAAAAACAGGGGGCAGTACTTC
-,TRBJ1-4,TRBV7-2,TRBD1,CASSLVRGQGTNEKLFF,TGTGCCAGCAGCTTGGTCAGGGGGCAAGGGACTAATGAAAAACTGTTTTTT
-,TRBJ1-6,TRBV10-3,-,CAIRPADRYNSPLHF,TGTGCCATCAGACCGGCGGATAGGTATAATTCACCCCTCCACTTT
once,TRBJ1-4,TRBV21-1,-,CASSKQGEKLFF,TGTGCCAGCAGCAAACAGGGGGAAAAACTGTTTTTT
-,TRBJ1-2,TRBV28,TRBD1,CASRSQGASAGYTF,TGTGCCAGCAGGTCCCAGGGGGCGAGTGCCGGCTACACCTTC
-,TRBJ2-3,TRBV5-1,-,CASSLEGLKDTQYF,TGCGCCAGCAGCTTGGAGGGACTCAAAGATACGCAGTATTTT
-,TRBJ2-2,TRBV27,TRBD2,CASSPRGANTGELFF,TGTGCCAGCAGTCCCCGGGGGGCGAACACCGGGGAGCTGTTTTTT
once,TRBJ2-5,TRBV4-2,TRBD2,CASSPHPSSGDETQYF,TGTGCCAGCAGCCCCCATCCGAGCAGCGGGGACGAGACCCAGTACTTC
-,TRBJ1-4,TRBV5-1,TRBD1,CASSLAGQGRGEKLFF,TGCGCCAGCAGCTTGGCCGGACAGGGGAGGGGTGAAAAACTGTTTTTT
-,TRBJ2-2,TRBV30,TRBD1,CAWSVKVGGGSGELFF,TGTGCCTGGAGTGTAAAAGTAGGGGGCGGTTCCGGGGAGCTGTTTTTT
-,TRBJ2-3,TRBV10-1,-,CASRGSTDTQYF,TGCGCCAGCAGGGGGAGTACAGATACGCAGTATTTT
-,TRBJ1-6,TRBV7-9,TRBD1,CASSWTEQGDSPLHF,TGTGCCAGCAGTTGGACAGAACAGGGGGATTCACCCCTCCACTTT
-,TRBJ2-7,TRBV2,-,CASSGQTYEQYF,TGTGCCAGCAGTGGACAGACCTACGAGCAGTACTTC
-,TRBJ1-2,TRBV19,-,CASSIESSYTF,TGTGCCAGTAGTATTGAGAGCAGCTACACCTTC
-,TRBJ1-1,TRBV18,TRBD1,CASSPSTGDNTEAFF,TGTGCCAGCTCACCATCGACAGGGGATAACACTGAAGCTTTCTTT
-,TRBJ2-1,TRBV7-2,-,CASSPRPGGDEQFF,TGTGCCAGCAGCCCGCGTCCGGGCGGGGATGAGCAGTTCTTC
-,TRBJ2-1,TRBV27,-,CASSYQASSYNEQFF,TGTGCCAGCAGTTATCAGGCTTCCTCCTACAATGAGCAGTTCTTC
few,TRBJ1-1,TRBV5-1,TRBD1,CASSPGQGAQNTEAFF,TGCGCCAGCAGCCCCGGACAGGGGGCACAGAACACTGAAGCTTTCTTT
-,TRBJ2-7,TRBV27,TRBD1,CASSLMGQVYEQYF,TGTGCCAGCAGTTTAATGGGACAGGTCTACGAGCAGTACTTC
-,TRBJ2-7,TRBV4-1,-,CASSQGQTYEQYF,TGCGCCAGCAGTCAAGGCCAGACCTACGAGCAGTACTTC
once,TRBJ1-1,TRBV7-9,TRBD1,CASSSRQGRTEAFF,TGTGCCAGCAGCTCCCGACAGGGGAGGACTGAAGCTTTCTTT
-,TRBJ2-1,TRBV9,-,CASSVEVASDYNEQFF,TGTGCCAGCAGCGTAGAGGTTGCTAGCGACTACAATGAGCAGTTCTTC
-,TRBJ1-2,TRBV21-1,-,CASIEVDRDSF,TGTGCCAGCATCGAAGTGGACAGGGACAGCTTC
-,TRBJ1-3,TRBV15,TRBD1,CATSPWREGAAGNTIYF,TGTGCCACCAGCCCCTGGCGGGAGGGGGCGGCTGGAAACACCATATATTTT
-,TRBJ1-3,TRBV18,-,CASSPQLYSGNTIYF,TGTGCCAGCTCACCACAGCTCTACTCTGGAAACACCATATATTTT
-,TRBJ2-3,TRBV23-1,TRBD2,CASTPKVASSGGRFGRQYF,TGCGCCAGCACCCCAAAGGTGGCCTCTAGCGGGGGTCGATTCGGGAGGCAGTATTTT
-,TRBJ2-3,TRBV29-1,TRBD1,CSGQGAGGRTDTQYF,TGCAGCGGACAGGGGGCAGGCGGACGCACAGATACGCAGTATTTT
few,TRBJ2-7,TRBV10-3,TRBD2,CAISEVAGGKDEQYF,TGTGCCATCAGTGAAGTGGCCGGGGGGAAGGACGAGCAGTACTTC
-,TRBJ2-7,TRBV5-1,TRBD1,CASSYNGQVVSYEQYF,TGCGCCAGCAGCTATAATGGACAGGTGGTCTCCTACGAGCAGTACTTC
-,TRBJ1-1,TRBV29-1,-,CSVVKEYSNTEAFF,TGCAGCGTTGTCAAAGAGTATTCGAACACTGAAGCTTTCTTT
-,TRBJ2-3,TRBV7-2,-,CASSYRVSHPFF,TGTGCCAGCAGCTACAGGGTCTCACATCCCTTTTTT
few,TRBJ1-6,TRBV27,TRBD1,CASSPRDRLLSPLHF,TGTGCCAGCAGTCCCCGGGACAGGTTACTTTCACCCCTCCACTTT
-,TRBJ2-7,TRBV6-6,TRBD1,CASSRPGQGGAGLEQYF,TGTGCCAGCAGTCGGCCGGGACAGGGAGGTGCGGGTCTCGAGCAGTACTTC